One and the same sample provided the 21 T cell receptor beta chains below, sequenced in a study of T cell responses to AZD1222 COVID-19 vaccine. Sequencing was performed with immunoSEQ multiplex PCR; in TCRdb, only in-frame clones are kept and a portion is missing. The table lists roughly 100,000 clones, 75% to 90% of them singletons, with approximately 22% in the top ten. The sequencing here drew on peripheral blood, taken on day 0 of AZD1222 vaccination. The receptors derive from an adult in good health.

The rearrangement links TRBV2 to TRBJ2-7, with TRBD1 matching 8 bases. The V gene end was trimmed by 6 bases and the J gene end by 3 bases; junction bases not matched to a gene: 4. Germline CDR1 and CDR2: SNHLY and FYNNEI. The CDR3 contains 13 residues. CDR3 amino acids: CASRDDRGYEQYF. The CDR3 nucleotides are TGTGCCAGCAGGGACGACAGGGGCTACGAGCAGTACTTC.

The chain has TRBV19 and TRBJ2-7, with D possibly being TRBD2 (6 bases). Trimming removed 6 bases from V and 3 bases from J, with 18 bases in between. CDR3 length: 15 residues. Per the germline V gene, CDR1 is LNHDA and CDR2 is SQIVND (reference sequence). CDR3 residues: CASSSRTTPHYEQYF. CDR3 sequence (DNA): TGTGCCAGTAGCTCACGGACTACACCCCACTACGAGCAGTACTTC.

J is TRBJ1-2 and V is TRBV28; 10 nucleotides align to TRBD1. Looked up from germline, CDR1 is MDHEN and CDR2 is SYDVKM. With V trimmed by 3 bases and J by 5 bases, 6 bases remained unmatched. The CDR3 contains 15 residues. CDR3 sequence: CASSLTGGPSYGYTF. The CDR3 DNA reads TGTGCCAGCAGTTTGACAGGGGGCCCAAGTTATGGCTACACCTTC.

The V gene is TRBV6-2 or TRBV6-3, the J gene TRBJ1-5; D gene uncertain. Germline values: CDR1 MNHEY, CDR2 SVGEGT. V lost 6 bases and J 0 bases, leaving 6 bases between the germline ends. This CDR3 has 13 residues. CDR3 protein: CASSLISNQPQHF. DNA for the CDR3: TGTGCCAGCAGCCTCATTAGCAATCAGCCCCAGCATTTT.

The chain carries TRBV5-1 and TRBJ2-7, with TRBD1 matching over 7 bases. The V gene end was trimmed by 4 bases and the J gene end by 5 bases; junction bases not matched to a gene: 6. Germline assignment: CDR1 SGHRS and CDR2 YFSETQ. This CDR3 is 13 amino acids long. The CDR3 is CASSRDSQNEQYF. The CDR3, as DNA: TGCGCCAGCAGCCGGGACAGTCAAAACGAGCAGTACTTC.

The CDR3 protein is CASSELASGNQPQHF. CDR3 DNA sequence: TGTGCCAGCAGTGAATTGGCCTCGGGCAATCAGCCCCAGCATTTT. The V call is TRBV2, the J call TRBJ1-5, with D unresolved. Trimming pared 2 bases from V and 2 bases from J, leaving 10 bases between. The CDR3 is 15 amino acids. In germline, CDR1 is SNHLY, CDR2 FYNNEI.

The gene calls are TRBV12-3 or TRBV12-4 and TRBJ2-7; D call uncertain. V shed 1 base and J shed 2 bases, with 3 bases lying between them. The CDR3 totals 12 residues. The CDR3 protein is CASSLGAYEQYF. CDR3 DNA: TGTGCCAGCAGTTTAGGGGCCTACGAGCAGTACTTC.

The rearrangement links TRBV18 to TRBJ2-1; D may match TRBD1 or TRBD2 (7 bases each). CDR1 is KGHSH and CDR2 is LQKENI in the germline V gene. This CDR3 region has 15 residues. V lost 0 bases and J lost 7, with 13 bases in between. Here the CDR3 DNA reads TGTGCCAGCTCACCACCGCTCCAGGGGGGGAATGAGCAGTTCTTC. Translated, it gives CASSPPLQGGNEQFF. Supplemented by reference TRBV18 and TRBJ2-1, the full variable domain reads NAGVMQNPRHLVRRRGQEARLRCSPMKGHSHVYWYRQLPEEGLKFMVYLQKENIIDESGMPKERFSAEFPKEGPSILRIQQVVRGDSAAYFCASSPPLQGGNEQFFGPGTRLTVL.

This sequence joins TRBV5-1 and TRBJ1-5; 7 nucleotides agree with TRBD1. This CDR3 has 14 amino acids. Per germline, CDR1 SGHRS and CDR2 YFSETQ. Trimming took 4 bases from V and 6 from J; bases not matched to a gene: 7. As DNA, the CDR3 is TGCGCCAGCAGCCCCGGGCAGGGGGGTCAGCCCCAGCATTTT. Translated: CASSPGQGGQPQHF. The whole variable domain, filled in from reference TRBV5-1 and TRBJ1-5, reads KAGVTQTPRYLIKTRGQQVTLSCSPISGHRSVSWYQQTPGQGLQFLFEYFSETQRNKGNFPGRFSGRQFSNSRSEMNVSTLELGDSALYLCASSPGQGGQPQHFGDGTRLSIL.

The chain joins TRBV13 to TRBJ2-7, with D unclear. V lost 5 bases and J lost 4, with 6 bases in between. CDR1 and CDR2 (germline): PRHDT, FYEKMQ (reference sequence). The CDR3 is 11 amino acids. In nucleotides, the CDR3 is TGTGCCAGCAGCCTCGAGTACGAGCAGTACTTC. As protein: CASSLEYEQYF. The complete variable domain, with remaining parts taken from reference TRBV13 and TRBJ2-7, reads AAGVIQSPRHLIKEKRETATLKCYPIPRHDTVYWYQQGPGQDPQFLISFYEKMQSDKGSIPDRFSAQQFSDYHSELNMSSLELGDSALYFCASSLEYEQYFGPGTRLTVT.

In its sample, this clone was seen a few times. The rearrangement joins TRBV7-9 to TRBJ2-7; TRBD2 aligns across 10 bases. The CDR3 has 15 residues. Germline V gene data show CDR1 as SEHNR and CDR2 as FQNEAQ (reference sequence). V lost 7 bases and J lost 6; bases outside the gene matches: 12. The DNA of the CDR3 is TGTGCCAGCACCCAAGCGGGAGGGCCTTTTTCCGAGCAGTACTTC. It translates to CASTQAGGPFSEQYF.

The gene calls are TRBV28 and TRBJ1-2; 12 nucleotides match TRBD1. Germline trimming cut 7 bases from V and 5 bases from J; bases unmatched to any gene: 8. Germline assignment: CDR1 MDHEN and CDR2 SYDVKM. This CDR3 is 15 amino acids long. The CDR3 DNA follows: TGTGCCAGCACCCTTGGGACAGGGGGCGGTTATGGCTACACCTTC. Translation gives CASTLGTGGGYGYTF.

This chain connects TRBV29-1 to TRBJ1-2, with 7 bases that match TRBD1. Germline CDR1 and CDR2: SQVTM and ANQGSEA. J gave up 8 bases and V 3 bases, and 3 bases lay outside the gene matches. The CDR3 has 11 amino acids. For the CDR3, the DNA is TGCAGCGTTGATGGACAGGCCGGCTACACCTTC. The encoded protein is CSVDGQAGYTF. The variable domain in full, with the rest retrieved from reference TRBV29-1 and TRBJ1-2, is SAVISQKPSRDICQRGTSLTIQCQVDSQVTMMFWYRQQPGQSLTLIATANQGSEATYESGFVIDKFPISRPNLTFSTLTVSNMSPEDSSIYLCSVDGQAGYTFGSGTRLTVV.

The chain employs TRBV6-5 and TRBJ1-1; 11 nucleotides match TRBD1. Germline V gene data show CDR1 as MNHEY and CDR2 as SVGAGI. V lost 6 bases, J lost 2 bases, and 5 bases stayed unmatched. This CDR3 comprises 15 residues. The CDR3 region has the DNA TGTGCCAGCAGGGCGGACAGGGGGCGTAACACTGAAGCTTTCTTT. It yields the protein CASRADRGRNTEAFF.

This sequence joins TRBV3-1 (or the pseudogene TRBV3-2) and TRBJ2-3; 12 nucleotides match TRBD1. Looked up from germline, CDR1 is LGHDT and CDR2 is YNNKEL (reference sequence). Trimming removed 0 bases from V and 7 bases from J; junction bases left unmatched: 11. This CDR3 comprises 18 residues. CDR3 protein: CASSQDSGQGAYRNTQYF. In DNA form, the CDR3 reads TGTGCCAGCAGCCAAGATTCGGGACAGGGGGCATATCGAAATACGCAGTATTTT.

The chain uses TRBV19 and TRBJ1-2; unclear D gene. V was cut by 10 bases and J by 4 bases, with 16 bases left in between. The CDR3 is 13 amino acids. Germline values: CDR1 LNHDA, CDR2 SQIVND (reference sequence). CDR3 nucleotide sequence: TGTGCCACGAGGCCCCCTGCTATCTATGGCTACACCTTC. It yields the protein CATRPPAIYGYTF.

The sample holds a few counts of this clone. CDR3 protein: CASSYGGTEAFF. CDR3 bases: TGTGCCAGCAGTTACGGGGGGACTGAAGCTTTCTTT. The V gene is TRBV6-5, the J gene TRBJ1-1, with a possible D match to TRBD1 (5 bases). The V end lost 2 bases, the J end lost 5 bases, and 6 bases lay between the germline ends. Looked up from germline, CDR1 is MNHEY and CDR2 is SVGAGI. The CDR3 is 12 amino acids.

The V call is TRBV27, the J call TRBJ1-5; the D is unclear. In germline, CDR1 is MNHEY, CDR2 SMNVEV (reference sequence). This CDR3 is built from 14 residues. Deletions cut 3 bases from V and 5 bases from J, with 11 bases between. The CDR3 spells CASSFGPAHQPQHF. The CDR3 DNA sequence: TGTGCCAGCAGTTTTGGACCGGCACATCAGCCCCAGCATTTT.

The V gene is TRBV5-4, the J gene TRBJ2-5; maybe TRBD2 (5 bases). CDR3 length: 14 amino acids. V was cut by 3 bases and J by 4 bases, with 13 bases left in between. The germline gives CDR1 SGHNT, CDR2 YYREEE (reference sequence). In DNA form, the CDR3 reads TGTGCCAGCAGCTCCCCTAGCTTCCCAGAGACCCAGTACTTC. It codes for CASSSPSFPETQYF.

This clone occurred once. The chain carries TRBV10-3 and TRBJ2-5, with 10 bases fitting TRBD1. V dropped 2 bases and J dropped 4; count of bases not matched to a gene: 4. The CDR3 contains 15 residues. Germline CDR1 and CDR2: ENHRY and SYGVKD. In DNA, the CDR3 is TGTGCCATCAGTGAGGGACAGGGGGTTGGAGAGACCCAGTACTTC. This codes for CAISEGQGVGETQYF.

This clone was counted once. The genes are TRBV19 and TRBJ1-1; weak D call: TRBD1 (5 bases). V was trimmed by 3 bases and J by 3 bases, leaving 14 bases between them. Germline V gene lookup returns CDR1 LNHDA and CDR2 SQIVND (reference sequence). The CDR3 runs to 15 residues. The CDR3 nucleotides are TGTGCCAGTAGTATTACCAGGGCTGGAGACACTGAAGCTTTCTTT. Translation: CASSITRAGDTEAFF.